This TCR beta chain was observed in a study of spatial heterogeneity in lung cancer. TCRdb reanalysed the 5' RACE reads using MiXCR and keeps one entry per CDR3 protein. This sample yields approximately 11,000 distinct CDR3 sequences, of which 6% to 6.5% are seen a single time; approximately 30% belongs to the top ten. The time point was: sample taken at primary tumor resection. This clonotype counts as large (0.1 to 1%). J lost 8 bases, V lost 2 bases, and 10 bases had no gene match. In germline, CDR1 is ENHRY, CDR2 SYGVKD. The CDR3 runs 17 residues. This sequence joins TRBV10-3 and TRBJ2-4; 12 positions match TRBD2. The material sequenced was PBMCs, taken at surgery. This receptor was taken from a male donor with early-stage non-small cell lung cancer. The CDR3: CAISEGTSGPFGDIQYF. CDR3 DNA sequence: TGTGCCATCAGTGAGGGGACTAGCGGGCCCTTCGGGGACATTCAGTACTTC.